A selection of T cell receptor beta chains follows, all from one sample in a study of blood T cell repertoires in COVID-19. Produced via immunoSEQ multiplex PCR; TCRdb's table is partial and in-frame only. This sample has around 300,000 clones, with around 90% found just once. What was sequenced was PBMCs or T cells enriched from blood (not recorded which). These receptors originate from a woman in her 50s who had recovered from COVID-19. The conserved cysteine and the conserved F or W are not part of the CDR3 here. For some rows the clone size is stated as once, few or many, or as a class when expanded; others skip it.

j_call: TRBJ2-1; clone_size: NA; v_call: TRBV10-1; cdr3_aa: ASSEEEGANNEQF
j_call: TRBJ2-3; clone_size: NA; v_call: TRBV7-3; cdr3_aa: ASSLGQRFTDTQY
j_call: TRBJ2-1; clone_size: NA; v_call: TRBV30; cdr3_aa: AWSPTGTAEQF
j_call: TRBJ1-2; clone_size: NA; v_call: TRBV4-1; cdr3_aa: ASSLSTGGNGYT
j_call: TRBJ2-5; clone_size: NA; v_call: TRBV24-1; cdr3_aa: ATSDFSGRMGETQY
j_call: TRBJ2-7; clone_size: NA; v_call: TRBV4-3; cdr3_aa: ASSQDRALPSYEQY
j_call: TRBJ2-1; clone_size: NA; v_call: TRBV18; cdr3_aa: ASSPRGAATYNEQF
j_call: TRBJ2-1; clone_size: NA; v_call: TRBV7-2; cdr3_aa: ASSRESSYNEQF
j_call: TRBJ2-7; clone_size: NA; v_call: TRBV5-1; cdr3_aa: ASSLGGDSYEQY
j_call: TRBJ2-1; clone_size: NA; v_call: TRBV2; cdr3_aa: ASSESESRHYEQF
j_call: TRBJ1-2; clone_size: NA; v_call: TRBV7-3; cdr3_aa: ASSLTAGALNYGYT
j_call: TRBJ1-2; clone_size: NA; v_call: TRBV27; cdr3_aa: ASSFAQGIGYT
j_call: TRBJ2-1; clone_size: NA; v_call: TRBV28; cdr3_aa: ANGPPGPNEQF
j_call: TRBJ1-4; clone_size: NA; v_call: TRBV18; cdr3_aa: ASSPPVQGAPNEKLF
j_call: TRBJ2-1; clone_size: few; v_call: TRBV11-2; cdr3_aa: ASSLGWGRKNEQF
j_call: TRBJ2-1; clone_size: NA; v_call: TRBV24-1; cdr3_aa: ATRGTSGGNYNEQF
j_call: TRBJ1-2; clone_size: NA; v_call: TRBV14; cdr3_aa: ASSQERAGLYGYT
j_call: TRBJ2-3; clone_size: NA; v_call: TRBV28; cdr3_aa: ASSREGRPLADTQY
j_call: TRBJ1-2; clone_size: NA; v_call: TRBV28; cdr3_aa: AVTGGRSGYT
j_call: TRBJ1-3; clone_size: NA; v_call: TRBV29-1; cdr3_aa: SVENRQIGNTIY
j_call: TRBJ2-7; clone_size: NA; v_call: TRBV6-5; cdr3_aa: ASSLQGPEFYEQY
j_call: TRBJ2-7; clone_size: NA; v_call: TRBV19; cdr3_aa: ASKLEGPYEQY
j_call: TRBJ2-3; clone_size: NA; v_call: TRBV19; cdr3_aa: ASSPRGLPTQY
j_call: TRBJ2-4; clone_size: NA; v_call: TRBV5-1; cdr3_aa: ASSWGTGALAKNIQY
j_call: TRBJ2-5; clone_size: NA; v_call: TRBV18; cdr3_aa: ASSEIQETQY
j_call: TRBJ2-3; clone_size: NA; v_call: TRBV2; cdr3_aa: ASSRTSGTDTQY
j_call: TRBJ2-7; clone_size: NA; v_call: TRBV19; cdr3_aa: ASSNSPGQATVQY